A selection of T cell receptor beta chains follows, all from one sample in a study of blood T cell repertoires in COVID-19. Clones were read by immunoSEQ multiplex PCR, and TCRdb kept only the in-frame ones, dropping some. The data contain approximately 290,000 clones, about 80% of them singletons. Sequencing was carried out using peripheral blood. These receptor sequences come from a person aged 65 to 79 with COVID-19, enrolled during active disease. The CDR3 runs from the conserved cysteine through the conserved F or W. The D gene is left open where the match is weak. Clone size appears in some rows only: once, few, many, or a class for an expanded clone.

TRBJ1-4,-,-,TRBV19,TGTGCCAGTAGTACGCGAGATGAAAAACTGTTTTTT,CASSTRDEKLFF
TRBJ2-7,-,-,TRBV4-3,TGCGCCAGCAGCCCCGGACTTCACAACTCCTACGAGCAGTACTTC,CASSPGLHNSYEQYF
TRBJ2-1,-,-,TRBV18,TGTGCCAGCTCACTCAACAGTTACAATGAGCAGTTCTTC,CASSLNSYNEQFF
TRBJ1-2,-,-,TRBV3-1/TRBV3-2,TGTGCCAGCAGCCAATCGCTGAGGGCGAGTGGCTACACCTTC,CASSQSLRASGYTF
TRBJ2-3,TRBD1,-,TRBV7-3,TGTGCCAGCAGCCGATCCGGGACAGGGGGGGGCACAGATACGCAGTATTTT,CASSRSGTGGGTDTQYF
TRBJ1-2,-,-,TRBV28,TGTGCCAGCAGTCTTCCCACAGGGTGGGGGCGAACTTCTGGCTACACCTTC,CASSLPTGWGRTSGYTF
TRBJ2-4,TRBD1,-,TRBV11-3,TGTGCCAGCAGCGCACCGGCACCACAGGGGTATGGTGCCAAAAACATTCAGTACTTC,CASSAPAPQGYGAKNIQYF
TRBJ1-6,-,-,TRBV11-2,TGTGCCAGCAGCTTTGGGCAGGGTGACTCACCCCTCCACTTT,CASSFGQGDSPLHF
TRBJ2-1,TRBD2,-,TRBV11-2,TGTGCCAGCAGCCGTGTGGGCGGGAGTACTTACGGCAATGAGCAGTTCTTC,CASSRVGGSTYGNEQFF
TRBJ2-1,TRBD2,-,TRBV9,TGTGCCAGCAGCGTACTAGCGGACTTCTACAATGAGCAGTTCTTC,CASSVLADFYNEQFF
TRBJ2-3,-,-,TRBV12-3/TRBV12-4,TGTGCCAGCAGTTTAGGCGGTCTTAATACGCAGTATTTT,CASSLGGLNTQYF
TRBJ2-2,TRBD2,-,TRBV28,TGTGCCAGTAGGACTAGCGGGATGAACACCGGGGAGCTGTTTTTT,CASRTSGMNTGELFF
TRBJ1-3,TRBD1,-,TRBV30,TGTGCCTGGAGGCATCATTGGGGACAGGGGACCGACACCATATATTTT,CAWRHHWGQGTDTIYF
TRBJ2-1,TRBD1,-,TRBV5-6,TGTGCCAGCAGCTTGGGGGACAGGGTTTTAAATGAGCAGTTCTTC,CASSLGDRVLNEQFF
TRBJ2-7,TRBD2,-,TRBV14,TGTGCCAGCAGCCAATTAGGATTAAGCGGGAGTTTATCCTACGAGCAGTACTTC,CASSQLGLSGSLSYEQYF
TRBJ2-3,-,-,TRBV11-3,TGTGCCAGCAGCTTAGAACGAGGGAGAGGTGATACGCAGTATTTT,CASSLERGRGDTQYF
TRBJ1-5,-,-,TRBV4-2,TGTGCCAGCAGCCAAGTGACGGGTAATCAGCCCCAGCATTTT,CASSQVTGNQPQHF
TRBJ2-6,-,-,TRBV11-1,TGTGCCAGCGCGAGGCTTCGTGCTGGGGCCAACGTCCTGACTTTC,CASARLRAGANVLTF
TRBJ1-1,TRBD1,-,TRBV10-3,TGTGCCATCAGTACCGGGACAGGGGGTACCGGATCAATGAACACTGAAGCTTTCTTT,CAISTGTGGTGSMNTEAFF
TRBJ2-5,TRBD2,-,TRBV5-1,TGCGCCAGCAGCTATAGCGGGGGAGAGACCCAGTACTTC,CASSYSGGETQYF
TRBJ1-2,-,-,TRBV28,TGTGCCAGCAGTGGTGGGCGGGAGCTCTATGGCTACACCTTC,CASSGGRELYGYTF
TRBJ2-1,TRBD1,-,TRBV6-2/TRBV6-3,TGTGCCAGCAGTAAGACTCGGGACAGGGGCTACAATGGGCAGTTCTTC,CASSKTRDRGYNGQFF
TRBJ1-1,TRBD1,once,TRBV7-9,TGTGCCAGCAGCTTATTTGGACAGGGATCCGGGAACACTGAAGCTTTCTTT,CASSLFGQGSGNTEAFF
TRBJ2-3,-,-,TRBV18,TGTGCCAGCTCAGGGTATAGCGGACCCACAGATACGCAGTATTTT,CASSGYSGPTDTQYF
TRBJ2-7,TRBD2,-,TRBV6-1,TGTGCCAGCAGCAACTGGGCTAGCGGGACCTACGAGCAGTACTTC,CASSNWASGTYEQYF
TRBJ1-6,TRBD1,-,TRBV5-4,TGTGCCAGCAGCTCAGGGGGCATTCATAATTCACCCCTCCACTTT,CASSSGGIHNSPLHF
TRBJ1-6,TRBD1,-,TRBV7-2,TGTGCCAGCAGCTTAGTATCGGACAGGGGCTCACCCCTCCACTTT,CASSLVSDRGSPLHF
TRBJ1-3,-,-,TRBV5-1,TGCGCCAGCAGTCCCTCGGGGGCTGGAAACACCATATATTTT,CASSPSGAGNTIYF
TRBJ1-1,TRBD1,-,TRBV19,TGTGCCAGTAGTACGGGGGACAGGGGATTTTGGACTGAAGCTTTCTTT,CASSTGDRGFWTEAFF
TRBJ1-1,-,-,TRBV29-1,TGCAGTGTTGAAGGTATTCCCGTTTTGACTGAAGCTTTCTTT,CSVEGIPVLTEAFF
TRBJ1-1,TRBD1,-,TRBV2,TGTGCCAGTGAGGGACAGAAGGACACTGAAGCTTTCTTT,CASEGQKDTEAFF
TRBJ2-3,-,-,TRBV19,TGTGCCAGTAGAAGGACCCAGGGCGCAGATACGCAGTATTTT,CASRRTQGADTQYF
TRBJ1-2,TRBD1,-,TRBV4-2,TGTGCCAGCAGCCAGGACAGGCTAAACTATGGCTACACCTTC,CASSQDRLNYGYTF
TRBJ2-1,TRBD1,-,TRBV27,TGTGCCAGCAGTCTAGGCCTCGGGGACAGTCTTGGAGAGCAGTTCTTC,CASSLGLGDSLGEQFF
TRBJ2-1,TRBD1,-,TRBV5-1,TGCGCCAGCAGCTTGGGGGGACAGGGTCTTACTTTTTACAATGAGCAGTTCTTC,CASSLGGQGLTFYNEQFF
TRBJ2-7,-,-,TRBV7-2,TGTGCCAGCAGCTCCCAAGCATCGACCTACGAGCAGTACTTC,CASSSQASTYEQYF
TRBJ1-1,-,-,TRBV5-8,TGTGCCAGCAGCTTGGGGAGAGTGAACACTGAAGCTTTCTTT,CASSLGRVNTEAFF
TRBJ2-3,TRBD1,-,TRBV5-1,TGCGCCAGCAGCCTCAGGGGGCTAGACACAGATACGCAGTATTTT,CASSLRGLDTDTQYF
TRBJ2-7,TRBD1,-,TRBV6-5,TGTGCCAGCATCAGGACAGGGAGCGACGAGCAGTACTTC,CASIRTGSDEQYF
TRBJ2-7,-,-,TRBV7-9,TGTGCCAGCAGCCCGCGAGGACTCCCCGAGCAGTACTTC,CASSPRGLPEQYF
TRBJ1-5,-,-,TRBV6-2/TRBV6-3,TGTGCCAGCAGTTACGGGGACATTCAGCCCCAGCATTTT,CASSYGDIQPQHF
TRBJ2-5,TRBD2,-,TRBV18,TGTGCCAGCTCACCGACTAGCGGCCAAGAGACCCAGTACTTC,CASSPTSGQETQYF
TRBJ2-7,-,-,TRBV7-9,TGTGCCAGCAGCTTAGCTGCGTTGTCCTACGAGCAGTACTTC,CASSLAALSYEQYF
TRBJ2-5,-,few,TRBV6-5,TGTGCCAGCATTAGACGGAGTTCTGGGGAGACCCAGTACTTC,CASIRRSSGETQYF
TRBJ1-6,TRBD1,-,TRBV6-5,TGTGCCAGCGTCTCCGGGACAGGGTCTTCACCCCTCCACTTT,CASVSGTGSSPLHF
TRBJ1-5,-,-,TRBV7-2,TGTGCCAGCAGCTTAGACCCAACGAGGAATCAGCCCCAGCATTTT,CASSLDPTRNQPQHF
TRBJ1-1,TRBD1,-,TRBV4-3,TGCGCCAGCAGCCAGGCGACAGGGTGGGGCACTGAAGCTTTCTTT,CASSQATGWGTEAFF
TRBJ2-3,-,-,TRBV10-3,TGTGCCACCGTGAATAGCGGAACTAGCACAGATACGCAGTATTTT,CATVNSGTSTDTQYF
TRBJ1-1,-,-,TRBV29-1,TGCAGCGTAGCCTTGTTCGTGAACACTGAAGCTTTCTTT,CSVALFVNTEAFF
TRBJ2-7,TRBD2,-,TRBV5-1,TGCGCCAGCAGCTTGGAGTCCGGGGGGGACTCCTACGAGCAGTACTTC,CASSLESGGDSYEQYF
TRBJ2-3,TRBD1,-,TRBV6-5,TGTGCCAGCGCCCTCCAGGGGGCCAGCACAGATACGCAGTATTTT,CASALQGASTDTQYF
TRBJ2-1,-,-,TRBV14,TGTGCCAGCAGCCAAGACCTCAGGGGCGATTGGAATGAGCAGTTCTTC,CASSQDLRGDWNEQFF
TRBJ1-6,-,-,TRBV4-1,TGCGCCAGCAGCCAAGATATGGGAGGTTGGGGACGCTCCTATAATTCACCCCTCCACTTT,CASSQDMGGWGRSYNSPLHF
TRBJ1-4,TRBD1,few,TRBV9,TGTGCCAGCGGACAGGGGGCTCGTGCTAATGAAAAACTGTTTTTT,CASGQGARANEKLFF
TRBJ2-3,TRBD2,-,TRBV24-1,TGTGCCACCAGTGATTCCCGGACTAGCGGGAGGGCCCTCACAGATACGCAGTATTTT,CATSDSRTSGRALTDTQYF
TRBJ2-1,TRBD2,-,TRBV4-2,TGTGCCAGCAGCCAAGATCGCCCCACTAGCGGGAGTCACAATGAGCAGTTCTTC,CASSQDRPTSGSHNEQFF
TRBJ2-7,-,-,TRBV19,TGTGCCAGTAGTATTCAGGGAGGCGAGCAGTACTTC,CASSIQGGEQYF
TRBJ1-5,TRBD1,-,TRBV28,TGTGCCAGCAGTCCCGGGACAGGGGGCTGGGGCAATCAGCCCCAGCATTTT,CASSPGTGGWGNQPQHF
TRBJ2-2,-,-,TRBV7-2,TGTGCCAGCAGCTTTGACAGACGGAACACCGGGGAGCTGTTTTTT,CASSFDRRNTGELFF
TRBJ1-5,-,few,TRBV7-2,TGTGCCAGCAGCCCCCGGGGATACGGTGGTCAGCCCCAGCATTTT,CASSPRGYGGQPQHF